This T cell receptor (beta chain) stems from a study of early T cells in non-severe SARS-CoV-2 infection. Study background: The authors sequenced bulk RNA from unsorted whole blood, leaving chains unpaired. Broader study findings: Clonotype matching in VDJdb favored anti-spike CD8 responses and did not capture private and CD4 specificities.

For this clonotype: The antigen is undetermined.

CDR3 length equals 13 residues. V gave up 2 bases and J gave up 5 bases, with 9 bases separating them. CDR1 and CDR2 from the germline V gene are SGHAT and FQNNGV. The library protocol tagged individual cDNA molecules with unique molecular identifiers. TCRdb reanalysed the 5' RACE reads using MiXCR and keeps one entry per CDR3 protein. The data contain about 60,000 distinct CDR3 sequences, roughly 10% of them singletons. This TCR was recovered from an adult who was a healthcare worker with PCR-confirmed SARS-CoV-2 infection or an uninfected control (not recorded which). The sample taken for sequencing was whole blood. The rearrangement uses TRBV11-2 and TRBJ2-5; tentatively, D is TRBD1 (5 bases). In DNA, the CDR3 is TGTGCCAGCAGCTTATCCAGGGTGGAGACCCAGTACTTC. Its protein is CASSLSRVETQYF.